This entry is about one T cell receptor (beta chain). Its matching antigen is unknown. CDR3 length: 16 amino acids. CDR1 is SGHDT and CDR2 is YYEEEE in the germline V gene. The junction had 10 bases not matched to a gene; V was cut back by 4 bases and J by 4 bases. Sequenced by immunoSEQ multiplex PCR; TCRdb stores in-frame clones only, minus some. The table includes approximately 100,000 clones, approximately 90% detected once. The data derive from a study of T cell responses to AZD1222 COVID-19 vaccine. Study background: Pooling was applied to second doses at about 4 or about 12 weeks.

Study findings and constraints: There were vaccine-associated CD4 TCRs across spike, dominant at 160-218 and 743-854. Seropositive at baseline were only a handful of AZD1222 recipients. Sampling captured repertoires only after the peak T cell response.

The rearrangement joins TRBV5-6 to TRBJ1-1; 10 bases align to TRBD1. Sequencing was performed on peripheral blood, taken on day 0 of AZD1222 vaccination. The receptor was isolated from an adult in good health. CDR3 loop: CASSQTGGREGTEAFF. The CDR3 DNA reads TGTGCCAGCAGCCAGACAGGGGGCAGGGAAGGCACTGAAGCTTTCTTT.